These 23 T cell receptor beta chains were sequenced from one sample in a study of blood T cell repertoires in COVID-19. The repertoire was sequenced with immunoSEQ multiplex PCR; TCRdb's copy has only in-frame clones and lacks some. The top ten clones hold about 9.1% of a sample with about 250,000 clones, roughly 85% of them seen once. Material for sequencing was PBMCs or T cells enriched from blood (not recorded which). The receptors derive from a woman aged 45-59 years with acute COVID-19.

This clone has more than one count but fewer than ten. The chain has TRBV19 and TRBJ2-5, with TRBD1 as a possible D gene (6 bases). The CDR3 contains 13 residues. V lost 3 bases to trimming and J lost 5 bases, with 10 bases between them. CDR1 and CDR2 from the germline V gene are LNHDA and SQIVND (reference sequence). CDR3 nucleotides: TGTGCCAGTAGTATTCCCAGGGGTGAGACCCAGTACTTC. Its protein is CASSIPRGETQYF.

The V and J genes are TRBV7-2 and TRBJ1-1; 10 nucleotides align to TRBD1. The CDR3 covers 16 residues. V was clipped by 5 bases and J by 0 bases; unmatched bases: 6. Germline CDR1 and CDR2: SGHTA and FQGNSA. The CDR3 sequence is CASSQVGQGMNTEAFF. CDR3 nucleotide sequence: TGTGCCAGCAGCCAGGTGGGACAGGGGATGAACACTGAAGCTTTCTTT.

This clone has just a few counts. This sequence joins TRBV13 and TRBJ2-2, with D perhaps TRBD1 (6 bases). There are 15 residues in the CDR3. The germline gives CDR1 PRHDT, CDR2 FYEKMQ (reference sequence). Trimming pared 4 bases from V and 2 bases from J, leaving 11 bases between. CDR3 amino acids: CASSSKDRNTGELFF. The DNA for the CDR3 is TGTGCCAGCAGCTCAAAGGACAGAAACACCGGGGAGCTGTTTTTT.

CDR3 in DNA: TGTGCCAGTAGTATCGGAAGGACAGGGGGCACCGGGGAGCTGTTTTTT. Protein: CASSIGRTGGTGELFF. V usage is TRBV19 and J usage is TRBJ2-2; 10 bases fit TRBD1. This CDR3 spans 16 amino acids. The junction had 5 bases not matched to a gene; V was cut back by 3 bases and J by 4 bases. The germline V gene has CDR1 LNHDA and CDR2 SQIVND (reference sequence).

The chain joins TRBV10-3 to TRBJ1-1; a weak D match, TRBD1 (5 bases). The V gene's germline CDR1 is ENHRY and CDR2 SYGVKD. The CDR3 loop spans 16 amino acids. The germline V and J ends were trimmed by 3 bases and 1 base, with 15 bases remaining between them. The CDR3 spells CAISDAGQIANTEAFF. The CDR3 DNA is TGTGCCATCAGTGACGCGGGGCAAATTGCGAACACTGAAGCTTTCTTT.

This chain joins TRBV30 and TRBJ1-5, with TRBD1 matching over 7 bases. Per germline, CDR1 GTSNPN and CDR2 SVGIG (reference sequence). V gave up 2 bases and J gave up 3 bases; unmatched junction bases: 7. The CDR3 consists of 15 residues. The CDR3 loop reads CAWSPTGIDNQPQHF. CDR3 nucleotides: TGTGCCTGGAGTCCGACAGGGATCGACAATCAGCCCCAGCATTTT. The complete variable domain, with remaining parts taken from reference TRBV30 and TRBJ1-5, reads SQTIHQWPATLVQPVGSPLSLECTVEGTSNPNLYWYRQAAGRGLQLLFYSVGIGQISSEVPQNLSASRPQDRQFILSSKKLLLSDSGFYLCAWSPTGIDNQPQHFGDGTRLSIL.

V and J are TRBV2 and TRBJ1-2; tentatively, D is TRBD1 (5 bases). CDR1 SNHLY and CDR2 FYNNEI come from the germline V gene. The ends were cut back, 9 bases at V and 5 bases at J, with 13 bases in the middle. CDR3 size: 12 residues. The CDR3, as DNA: TGTGCCAGTGCTCCCGCAGGGTATGGCTACACCTTC. Translated: CASAPAGYGYTF.

This clone has only a few counts. The chain employs TRBV5-6 and TRBJ1-2; 7 positions agree with TRBD1. This CDR3 has 15 amino acids. In germline, CDR1 is SGHDT, CDR2 YYEEEE. V lost 4 bases and J lost 4; bases outside the gene matches: 10. The DNA of the CDR3 is TGTGCCAGCAGCCCTCAGGGGGAGGCGAGCTATGGCTACACCTTC. Protein sequence: CASSPQGEASYGYTF.

The genes are TRBV6-5 and TRBJ1-4, with 7 positions matching TRBD1. J gave up 8 bases and V 5 bases, and 8 bases lay outside the gene matches. Germline V gives CDR1 MNHEY, CDR2 SVGAGI. This CDR3 spans 14 amino acids. The CDR3 sequence: CASSRQGSVEKLFF. The CDR3 DNA follows: TGTGCCAGCAGTCGACAGGGTTCGGTGGAAAAACTGTTTTTT.

This chain connects TRBV9 to TRBJ1-2; D is uncertain. This CDR3 spans 15 amino acids. V was pared by 0 bases and J by 4 bases, with 13 bases between. CDR1 is SGDLS and CDR2 is YYNGEE in the germline V gene. The chain's CDR3 is CASSVARISSYGYTF. CDR3 bases: TGTGCCAGCAGCGTAGCCAGGATTTCGAGCTATGGCTACACCTTC.

J is TRBJ1-1 and V is TRBV7-3; 11 bases are a match to TRBD1. This CDR3 contains 14 residues. V shed 5 bases, J shed 6 bases, and the junction held 5 bases outside the gene matches. The germline V gene encodes CDR1 SGHTA and CDR2 FQGTGA. DNA of the CDR3: TGTGCCAGCAGCCCGATGGGACAGGGGGCTGAAGCTTTCTTT. It codes for CASSPMGQGAEAFF.

The chain joins TRBV5-1 to TRBJ2-3; 9 positions agree with TRBD1. CDR1 is SGHRS and CDR2 is YFSETQ in the germline V gene. The CDR3 has 16 residues. Losses at the gene ends were 4 bases for V and 3 bases for J; bases not matched to a gene: 9. The CDR3 region has the DNA TGCGCCAGCAGCCTAGAAACAGGGGGCGTTACAGATACGCAGTATTTT. As protein: CASSLETGGVTDTQYF. Full variable domain (missing parts from reference TRBV5-1 and TRBJ2-3): KAGVTQTPRYLIKTRGQQVTLSCSPISGHRSVSWYQQTPGQGLQFLFEYFSETQRNKGNFPGRFSGRQFSNSRSEMNVSTLELGDSALYLCASSLETGGVTDTQYFGPGTRLTVL.

Here the CDR3 DNA reads TGTGCCAGCTCCGGTAGGGGAATCCTCATGAACACTGAAGCTTTCTTT. Amino acids: CASSGRGILMNTEAFF. This chain connects TRBV14 to TRBJ1-1; TRBD1 is a possible D gene (5 bases). Germline values: CDR1 SGHDN, CDR2 FVKESK. V was clipped by 8 bases and J by 0 bases, with 19 bases between them. The CDR3 totals 16 residues.

The chain has TRBV7-9 and TRBJ1-2; 7 bases match TRBD1. V trimming: 5 bases; J trimming: 4 bases; junction bases outside the gene matches: 4. This CDR3 is built from 13 residues. Looked up from germline, CDR1 is SEHNR and CDR2 is FQNEAQ (reference sequence). Here the CDR3 reads CASSPGQAYGYTF. DNA of the CDR3: TGTGCCAGCAGCCCCGGACAGGCCTATGGCTACACCTTC.

The genes are TRBV5-4 and TRBJ1-1; 7 bases align to TRBD1. The CDR3 has 15 amino acids. Germline CDR1 and CDR2: SGHNT and YYREEE (reference sequence). The J segment lost 1 base and the V segment lost 3 bases, leaving 6 bases of the junction unmatched. The CDR3 sequence: CASSWGRDRNTEAFF. The CDR3 DNA reads TGTGCCAGCAGCTGGGGCCGGGACAGGAACACTGAAGCTTTCTTT.

In its sample, this clone was seen once. Mismatch with germline at one junction end may stem from a read error. The chain carries TRBV5-1 and TRBJ2-1; weak D call: TRBD2 (5 bases). This CDR3 region has 12 residues. Germline V gives CDR1 SGHRS, CDR2 YFSETQ. CDR3 protein: CASSLGGSSAVF. The CDR3 DNA is TGCGCCAGCAGCTTGGGAGGGAGCTCAGCGGTCTTC.

The J gene is TRBJ2-3, the V gene TRBV5-4; TRBD1 agrees at 7 bases. This CDR3 is 15 amino acids long. V shed 3 bases, J shed 0 bases, and the junction held 4 bases outside the gene matches. Per germline, CDR1 SGHNT and CDR2 YYREEE (reference sequence). The CDR3 coding sequence is TGTGCCAGCAGCTCGTGGACAGGCAGCACAGATACGCAGTATTTT. Its translation: CASSSWTGSTDTQYF.

The chain uses TRBV11-2 and TRBJ1-2, with D unclear. This CDR3 is 13 amino acids long. The ends were cut back, 1 base at V and 4 bases at J, with 7 bases in the middle. Germline V gene data show CDR1 as SGHAT and CDR2 as FQNNGV. In DNA form, the CDR3 reads TGTGCCAGCAGCTTAGGAGCAAGCTATGGCTACACCTTC. Residues: CASSLGASYGYTF.

The chain couples TRBV28 to TRBJ1-1, with 8 bases fitting TRBD1. The CDR3 extends over 17 amino acids. V lost 5 bases, J lost 5 bases, and 16 bases stayed unmatched. Germline values: CDR1 MDHEN, CDR2 SYDVKM. The CDR3 loop reads CASSQRGQGARRTEAFF. As DNA, the CDR3 is TGTGCCAGCAGTCAGCGGGGTCAGGGGGCGCGTAGGACTGAAGCTTTCTTT.

The rearrangement uses TRBV5-8 and TRBJ2-1, with 8 bases aligning to TRBD2. The ends lost 1 base at V and 3 bases at J; junction bases unmatched: 3. The CDR3 loop spans 15 amino acids. Germline CDR1 and CDR2: SGHTS and YDEGEE. This CDR3 reads CASSLTGGDYNEQFF. CDR3 DNA: TGTGCCAGCAGCTTGACGGGGGGGGACTACAATGAGCAGTTCTTC. The full variable domain, its missing parts supplied by reference TRBV5-8 and TRBJ2-1, is EAGVTQSPTHLIKTRGQQATLRCSPISGHTSVYWYQQALGLGLQFLLWYDEGEERNRGNFPPRFSGRQFPNYSSELNVNALELEDSALYLCASSLTGGDYNEQFFGPGTRLTVL.

This rearrangement joins TRBV6-5 to TRBJ2-1; 8 bases agree with TRBD2. The CDR3 is made up of 14 amino acids. V lost 6 bases and J lost 6; bases outside the gene matches: 7. CDR1 is MNHEY and CDR2 is SVGAGI in the germline V gene. CDR3: CASRGTRPANEQFF. CDR3 bases: TGTGCCAGCAGGGGGACTAGACCTGCCAATGAGCAGTTCTTC.

As regards this clone: Other DNA sequences in the same sample also yield this CDR3. This chain uses TRBV6-5 with TRBJ2-7; perhaps TRBD2 as D (6 bases). The germline V and J ends were trimmed by 0 bases and 4 bases, with 7 bases remaining between them. In germline, CDR1 is MNHEY, CDR2 SVGAGI. The CDR3 loop spans 13 amino acids. CDR3 protein: CASSYSRGYEQYF. CDR3 sequence (DNA): TGTGCCAGCAGTTACTCTCGGGGGTACGAGCAGTACTTC.

The V and J genes are TRBV19 and TRBJ1-1; D unresolved. The CDR3 runs 18 residues. The V end lost 3 bases, the J end lost 0 bases, and 20 bases lay between the germline ends. Germline loops: CDR1 LNHDA, CDR2 SQIVND (reference sequence). CDR3 sequence (DNA): TGTGCCAGTAGTATGGGAGACGGATCGGGGTGGATGAACACTGAAGCTTTCTTT. Translation: CASSMGDGSGWMNTEAFF.